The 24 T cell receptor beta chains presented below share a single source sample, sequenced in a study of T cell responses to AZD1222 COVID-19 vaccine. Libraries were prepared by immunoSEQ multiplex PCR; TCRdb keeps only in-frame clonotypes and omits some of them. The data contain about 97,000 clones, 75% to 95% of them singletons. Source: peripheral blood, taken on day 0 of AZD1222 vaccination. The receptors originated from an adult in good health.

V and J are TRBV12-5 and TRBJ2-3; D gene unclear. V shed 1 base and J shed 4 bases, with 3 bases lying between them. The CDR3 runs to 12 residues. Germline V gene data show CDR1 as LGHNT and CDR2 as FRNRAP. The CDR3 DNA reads TGTGCTAGTGGTTTGGAGTCAGATACGCAGTATTTT. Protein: CASGLESDTQYF.

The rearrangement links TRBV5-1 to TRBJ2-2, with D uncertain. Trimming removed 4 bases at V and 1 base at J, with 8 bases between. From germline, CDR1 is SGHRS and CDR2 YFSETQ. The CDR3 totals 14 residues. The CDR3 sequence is CASSPTENTGELFF. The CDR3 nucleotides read TGCGCCAGCAGCCCCACAGAGAACACCGGGGAGCTGTTTTTT.

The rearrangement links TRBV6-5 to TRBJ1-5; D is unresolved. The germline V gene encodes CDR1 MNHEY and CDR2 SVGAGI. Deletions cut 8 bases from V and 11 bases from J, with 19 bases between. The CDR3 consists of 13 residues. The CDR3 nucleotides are TGTGCCAGCCGGGATTCGGAGGTTTCGACCCAGCATTTT. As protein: CASRDSEVSTQHF.

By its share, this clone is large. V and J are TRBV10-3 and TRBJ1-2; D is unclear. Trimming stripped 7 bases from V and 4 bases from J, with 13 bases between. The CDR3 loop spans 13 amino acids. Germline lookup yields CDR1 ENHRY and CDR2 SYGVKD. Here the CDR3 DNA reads TGTGCCATCATCATTGGACGGTCCTATGGCTACACCTTC. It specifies CAIIIGRSYGYTF.

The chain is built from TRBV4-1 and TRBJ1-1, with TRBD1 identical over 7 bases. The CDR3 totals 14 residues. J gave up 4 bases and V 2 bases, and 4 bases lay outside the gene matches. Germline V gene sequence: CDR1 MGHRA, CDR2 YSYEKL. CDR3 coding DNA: TGCGCCAGCAGCCAACGACAGGGCATCACTGAAGCTTTCTTT. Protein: CASSQRQGITEAFF.

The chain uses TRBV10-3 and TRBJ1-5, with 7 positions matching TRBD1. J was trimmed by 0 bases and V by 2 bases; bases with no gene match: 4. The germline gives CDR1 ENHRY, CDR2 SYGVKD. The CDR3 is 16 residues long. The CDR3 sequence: CAISEGTENSNQPQHF. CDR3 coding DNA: TGTGCCATCAGTGAGGGGACAGAGAATAGCAATCAGCCCCAGCATTTT.

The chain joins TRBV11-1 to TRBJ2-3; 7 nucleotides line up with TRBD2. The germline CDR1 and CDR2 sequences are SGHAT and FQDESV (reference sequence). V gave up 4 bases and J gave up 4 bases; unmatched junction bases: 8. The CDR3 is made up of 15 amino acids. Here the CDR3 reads CASSSELASADTQYF. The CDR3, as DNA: TGTGCCAGCAGCTCAGAACTAGCGTCGGCAGATACGCAGTATTTT.

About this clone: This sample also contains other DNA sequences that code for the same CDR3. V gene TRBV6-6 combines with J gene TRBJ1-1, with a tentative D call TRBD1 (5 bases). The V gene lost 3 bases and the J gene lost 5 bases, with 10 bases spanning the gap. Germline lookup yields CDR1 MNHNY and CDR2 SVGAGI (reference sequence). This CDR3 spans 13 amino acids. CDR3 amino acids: CASSYSGRTEAFF. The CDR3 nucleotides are TGTGCCAGCAGTTATTCAGGGCGGACTGAAGCTTTCTTT.

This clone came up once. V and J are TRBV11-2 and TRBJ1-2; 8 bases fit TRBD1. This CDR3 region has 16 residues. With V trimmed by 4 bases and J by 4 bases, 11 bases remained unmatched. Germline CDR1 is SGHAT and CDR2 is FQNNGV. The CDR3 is CASSSAGGLPSYGYTF. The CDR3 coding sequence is TGTGCCAGCAGCTCCGCAGGGGGCCTCCCTAGCTATGGCTACACCTTC.

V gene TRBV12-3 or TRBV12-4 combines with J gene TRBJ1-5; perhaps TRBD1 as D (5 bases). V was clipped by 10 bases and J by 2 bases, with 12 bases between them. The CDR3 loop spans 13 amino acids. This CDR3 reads CATSGTGNQPQHF. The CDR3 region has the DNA TGTGCCACCTCGGGGACGGGCAATCAGCCCCAGCATTTT.

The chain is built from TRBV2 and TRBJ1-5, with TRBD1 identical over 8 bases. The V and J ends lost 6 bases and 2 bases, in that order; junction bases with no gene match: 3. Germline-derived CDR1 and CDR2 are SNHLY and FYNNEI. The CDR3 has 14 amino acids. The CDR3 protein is CASSLTGGNQPQHF. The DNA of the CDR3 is TGTGCCAGCAGCTTGACAGGGGGCAATCAGCCCCAGCATTTT.

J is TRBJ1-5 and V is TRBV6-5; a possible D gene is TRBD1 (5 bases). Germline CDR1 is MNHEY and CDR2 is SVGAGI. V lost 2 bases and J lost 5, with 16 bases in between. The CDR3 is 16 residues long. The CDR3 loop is CASSYNWGSNDQPQHF. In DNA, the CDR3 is TGTGCCAGCAGTTACAATTGGGGGTCCAATGATCAGCCCCAGCATTTT.

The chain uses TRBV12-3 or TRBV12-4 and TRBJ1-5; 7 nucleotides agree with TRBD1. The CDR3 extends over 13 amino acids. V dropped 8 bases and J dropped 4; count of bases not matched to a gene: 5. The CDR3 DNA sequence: TGTGCCAGCCACGGGACAGCTAATCAGCCCCAGCATTTT. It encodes CASHGTANQPQHF.

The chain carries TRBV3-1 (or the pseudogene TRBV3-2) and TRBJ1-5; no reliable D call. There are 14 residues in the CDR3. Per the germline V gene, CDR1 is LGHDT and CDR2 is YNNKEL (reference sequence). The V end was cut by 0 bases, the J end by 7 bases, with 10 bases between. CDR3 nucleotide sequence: TGTGCCAGCAGCCAAGATCTCGGGTCCCAGCCCCAGCATTTT. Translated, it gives CASSQDLGSQPQHF.

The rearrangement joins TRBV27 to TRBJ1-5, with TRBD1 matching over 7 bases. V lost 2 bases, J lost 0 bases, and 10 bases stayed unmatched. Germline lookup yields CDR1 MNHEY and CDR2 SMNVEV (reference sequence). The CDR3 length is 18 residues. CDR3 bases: TGTGCCAGCAGTTTAGGGACAGTAAACGGTTATAGCAATCAGCCCCAGCATTTT. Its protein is CASSLGTVNGYSNQPQHF.

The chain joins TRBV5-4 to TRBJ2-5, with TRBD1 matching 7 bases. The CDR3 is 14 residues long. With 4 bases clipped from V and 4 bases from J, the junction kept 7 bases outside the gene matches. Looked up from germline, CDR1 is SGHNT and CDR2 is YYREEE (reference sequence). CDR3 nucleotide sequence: TGTGCCAGCAGCACCGGGACAGCTCCAGAGACCCAGTACTTC. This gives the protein CASSTGTAPETQYF.

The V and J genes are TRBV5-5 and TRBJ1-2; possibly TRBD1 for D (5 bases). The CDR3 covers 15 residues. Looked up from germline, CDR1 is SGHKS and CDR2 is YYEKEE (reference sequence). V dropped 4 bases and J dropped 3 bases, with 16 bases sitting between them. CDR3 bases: TGTGCCAGCAGCGGGGAAGCAGGGTCCCACTATGGCTACACCTTC. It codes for CASSGEAGSHYGYTF. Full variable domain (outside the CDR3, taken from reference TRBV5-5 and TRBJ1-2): DAGVTQSPTHLIKTRGQQVTLRCSPISGHKSVSWYQQVLGQGPQFIFQYYEKEERGRGNFPDRFSARQFPNYSSELNVNALLLGDSALYLCASSGEAGSHYGYTFGSGTRLTVV.

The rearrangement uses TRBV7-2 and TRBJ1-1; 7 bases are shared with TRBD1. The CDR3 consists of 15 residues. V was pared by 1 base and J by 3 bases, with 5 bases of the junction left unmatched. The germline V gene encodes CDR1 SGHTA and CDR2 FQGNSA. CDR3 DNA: TGTGCCAGCAGCTTAGTTGGGCAGGGGGACACTGAAGCTTTCTTT. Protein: CASSLVGQGDTEAFF.

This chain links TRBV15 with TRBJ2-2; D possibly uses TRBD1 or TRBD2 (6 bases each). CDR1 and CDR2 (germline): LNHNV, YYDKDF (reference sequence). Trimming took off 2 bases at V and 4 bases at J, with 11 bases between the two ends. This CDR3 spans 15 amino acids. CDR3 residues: CATSRKGGPTGELFF. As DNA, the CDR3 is TGTGCCACCAGCAGAAAAGGGGGGCCCACCGGGGAGCTGTTTTTT.

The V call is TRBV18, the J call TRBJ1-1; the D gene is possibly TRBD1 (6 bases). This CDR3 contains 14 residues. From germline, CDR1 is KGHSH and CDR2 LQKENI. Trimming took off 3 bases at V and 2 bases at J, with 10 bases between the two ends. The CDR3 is CASSPMGANTEAFF. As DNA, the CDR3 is TGTGCCAGCTCACCGATGGGGGCTAACACTGAAGCTTTCTTT. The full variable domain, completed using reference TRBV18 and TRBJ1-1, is NAGVMQNPRHLVRRRGQEARLRCSPMKGHSHVYWYRQLPEEGLKFMVYLQKENIIDESGMPKERFSAEFPKEGPSILRIQQVVRGDSAAYFCASSPMGANTEAFFGQGTRLTVV.

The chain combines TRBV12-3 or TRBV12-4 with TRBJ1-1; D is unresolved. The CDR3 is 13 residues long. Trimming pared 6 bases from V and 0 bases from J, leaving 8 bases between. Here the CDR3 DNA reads TGTGCCAGCAGATCCGGTATGAACACTGAAGCTTTCTTT. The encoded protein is CASRSGMNTEAFF.

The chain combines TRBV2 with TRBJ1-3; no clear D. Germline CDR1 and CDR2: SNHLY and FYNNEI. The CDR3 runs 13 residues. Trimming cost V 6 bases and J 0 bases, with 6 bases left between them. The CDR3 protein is CASSTFSGNTIYF. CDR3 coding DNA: TGTGCCAGCAGCACTTTCTCTGGAAACACCATATATTTT.

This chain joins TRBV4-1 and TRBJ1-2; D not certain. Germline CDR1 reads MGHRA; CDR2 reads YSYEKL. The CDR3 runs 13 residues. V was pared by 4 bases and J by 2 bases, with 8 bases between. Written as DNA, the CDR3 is TGCGCCAGCAGCCCCTTAGGGAACTATGGCTACACCTTC. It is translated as CASSPLGNYGYTF.

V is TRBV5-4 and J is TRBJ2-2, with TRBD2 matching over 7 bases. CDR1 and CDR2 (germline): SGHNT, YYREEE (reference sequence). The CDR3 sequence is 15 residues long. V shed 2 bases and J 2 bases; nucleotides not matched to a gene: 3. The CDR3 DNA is TGTGCCAGCAGCTTTGGGACTATCAACACCGGGGAGCTGTTTTTT. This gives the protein CASSFGTINTGELFF.